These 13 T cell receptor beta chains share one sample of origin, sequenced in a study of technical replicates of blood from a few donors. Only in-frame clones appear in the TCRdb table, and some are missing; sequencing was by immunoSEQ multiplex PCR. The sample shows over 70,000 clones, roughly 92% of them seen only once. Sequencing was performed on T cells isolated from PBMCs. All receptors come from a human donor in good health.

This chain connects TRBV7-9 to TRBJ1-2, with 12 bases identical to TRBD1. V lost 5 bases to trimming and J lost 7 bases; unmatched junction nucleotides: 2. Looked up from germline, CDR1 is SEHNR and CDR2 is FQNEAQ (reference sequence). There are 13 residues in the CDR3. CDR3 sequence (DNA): TGTGCCAGCAGCGGGACAGGGGGCGCTGGCTACACCTTC. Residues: CASSGTGGAGYTF.

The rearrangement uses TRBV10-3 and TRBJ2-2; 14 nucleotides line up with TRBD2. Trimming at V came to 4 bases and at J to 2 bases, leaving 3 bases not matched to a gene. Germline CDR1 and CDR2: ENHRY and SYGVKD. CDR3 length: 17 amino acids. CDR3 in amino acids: CAISGGLAGANTGELFF. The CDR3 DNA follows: TGTGCCATCAGTGGGGGACTAGCGGGAGCAAACACCGGGGAGCTGTTTTTT.

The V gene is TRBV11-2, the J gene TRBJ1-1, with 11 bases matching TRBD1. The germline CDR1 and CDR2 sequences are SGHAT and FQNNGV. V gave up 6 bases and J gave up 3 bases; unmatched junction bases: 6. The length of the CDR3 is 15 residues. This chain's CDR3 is CASRKMGQGDTEAFF. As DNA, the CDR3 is TGTGCCAGCAGAAAAATGGGACAGGGGGACACTGAAGCTTTCTTT.

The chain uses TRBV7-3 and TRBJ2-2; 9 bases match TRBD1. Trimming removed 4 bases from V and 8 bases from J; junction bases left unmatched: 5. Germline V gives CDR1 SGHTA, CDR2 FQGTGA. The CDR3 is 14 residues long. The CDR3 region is CASSSDRGVGELFF. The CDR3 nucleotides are TGTGCCAGCAGCTCCGACAGGGGGGTTGGGGAGCTGTTTTTT.

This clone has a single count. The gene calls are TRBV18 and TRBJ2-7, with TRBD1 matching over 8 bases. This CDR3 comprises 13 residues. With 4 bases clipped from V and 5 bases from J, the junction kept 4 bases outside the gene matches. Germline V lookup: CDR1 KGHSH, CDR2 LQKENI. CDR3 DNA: TGTGCCAGCTCACTAACGGGACAGGACGAGCAGTACTTC. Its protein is CASSLTGQDEQYF.

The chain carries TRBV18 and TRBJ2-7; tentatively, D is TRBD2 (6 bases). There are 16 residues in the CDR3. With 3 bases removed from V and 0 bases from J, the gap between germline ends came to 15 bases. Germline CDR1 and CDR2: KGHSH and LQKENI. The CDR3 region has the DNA TGTGCCAGCTCACCTTTGGGGGGAGCCCCCTCCTACGAGCAGTACTTC. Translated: CASSPLGGAPSYEQYF. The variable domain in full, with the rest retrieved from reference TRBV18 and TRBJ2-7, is NAGVMQNPRHLVRRRGQEARLRCSPMKGHSHVYWYRQLPEEGLKFMVYLQKENIIDESGMPKERFSAEFPKEGPSILRIQQVVRGDSAAYFCASSPLGGAPSYEQYFGPGTRLTVT.

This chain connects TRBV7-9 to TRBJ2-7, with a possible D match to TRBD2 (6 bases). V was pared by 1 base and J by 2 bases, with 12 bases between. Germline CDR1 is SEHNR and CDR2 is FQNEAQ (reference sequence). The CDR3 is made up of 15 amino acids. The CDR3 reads CASSLERVGTYEQYF. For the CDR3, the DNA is TGTGCCAGCAGCTTAGAGCGGGTCGGAACCTACGAGCAGTACTTC.

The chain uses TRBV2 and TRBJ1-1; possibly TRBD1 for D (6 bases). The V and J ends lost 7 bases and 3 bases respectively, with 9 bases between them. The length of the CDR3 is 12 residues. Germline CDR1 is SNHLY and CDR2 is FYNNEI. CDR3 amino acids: CASNREYTEAFF. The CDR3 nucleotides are TGTGCCAGCAACAGGGAATACACTGAAGCTTTCTTT.

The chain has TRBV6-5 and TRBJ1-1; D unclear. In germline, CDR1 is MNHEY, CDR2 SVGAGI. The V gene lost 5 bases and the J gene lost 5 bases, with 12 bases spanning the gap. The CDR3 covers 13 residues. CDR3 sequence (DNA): TGTGCCAGCAGTCACAATACGGGGACTGAAGCTTTCTTT. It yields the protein CASSHNTGTEAFF.

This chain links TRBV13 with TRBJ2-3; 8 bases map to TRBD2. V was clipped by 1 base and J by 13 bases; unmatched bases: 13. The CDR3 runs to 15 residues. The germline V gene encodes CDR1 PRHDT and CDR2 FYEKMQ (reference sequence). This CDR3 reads CASSLVSPSLAEEYF. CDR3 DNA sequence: TGTGCCAGCAGCTTAGTTTCACCCTCACTAGCGGAGGAGTATTTT. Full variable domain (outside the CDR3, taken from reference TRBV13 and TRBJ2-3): AAGVIQSPRHLIKEKRETATLKCYPIPRHDTVYWYQQGPGQDPQFLISFYEKMQSDKGSIPDRFSAQQFSDYHSELNMSSLELGDSALYFCASSLVSPSLAEEYFGPGTRLTVL.

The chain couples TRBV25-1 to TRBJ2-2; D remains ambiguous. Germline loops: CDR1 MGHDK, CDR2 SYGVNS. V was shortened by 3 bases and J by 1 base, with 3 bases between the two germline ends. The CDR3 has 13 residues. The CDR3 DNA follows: TGTGCCAGCAGTGACAGGAACACCGGGGAGCTGTTTTTT. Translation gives CASSDRNTGELFF.

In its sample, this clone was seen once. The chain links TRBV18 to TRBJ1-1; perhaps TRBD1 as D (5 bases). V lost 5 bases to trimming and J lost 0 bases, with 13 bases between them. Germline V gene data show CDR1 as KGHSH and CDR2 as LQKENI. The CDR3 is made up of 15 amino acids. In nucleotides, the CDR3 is TGTGCCAGCTCAGAAATTGGGACTATGAACACTGAAGCTTTCTTT. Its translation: CASSEIGTMNTEAFF.

CDR3 protein: CASSQAGVSIEQFF. The CDR3 nucleotides read TGCGCCAGCAGCCAAGCGGGAGTCTCAATAGAGCAGTTCTTC. V and J are TRBV4-3 and TRBJ2-1; a weak D match, TRBD2 (6 bases). This CDR3 is 14 amino acids long. Looked up from germline, CDR1 is LGHNA and CDR2 is YSLEER. Between the trimmed V and J ends, which lost 1 base and 10 bases, there was a span of 14 bases.